The text below deals with one TCR beta chain. Its specificity is unknown. Using unique molecular identifiers, the investigators prepared the TCRbeta library. TCRdb itself ran the PCR reads through MiXCR, one entry per CDR3 protein. The data hold roughly 100,000 distinct CDR3 sequences, with around 6% observed a single time. The entry originates in a study of T-cell reconstitution after alpha-beta-depleted transplantation in children. Study conclusions and caveats: Among T cells one year after transplant, newly produced cells accounted for most counts and diversity. Alpha-beta T cells present about two months after transplant were reported to originate from several hundred expanded graft clones. It was surviving recipient T cells and thymic progenitors that gave some patients high TCRbeta diversity at day 60.

The CDR3 runs 18 residues. Germline loops: CDR1 DFQATT, CDR2 SNEGSKA (reference sequence). With 4 bases removed from V and 6 bases from J, the gap between germline ends came to 28 bases. The specimen comprised PBMCs, mostly from graft donor cells, sampled 60 days after TCRalphabeta/CD19-depleted stem cell transplant. The sequence was obtained from a female patient aged 2 to 10 who had a stem cell transplant for Fanconi anemia, so the T cells may come from the graft donor. The chain recombines TRBV20-1 with TRBJ2-1; D tentatively reads TRBD1 or TRBD2 (5 bases each). CDR3 protein: CSATLFPGPHSIINEQFF. For the CDR3, the DNA is TGCAGTGCTACTCTTTTCCCGGGGCCTCACTCTATCATCAATGAGCAGTTCTTC.